These T cell receptor beta chains were read from a single sample in a study of cytomegalovirus exposure and HLA in healthy donors. Assay used: immunoSEQ multiplex PCR; TCRdb lists only in-frame clones, some missing. The sample includes about 190,000 clones, roughly 81% of them seen just once. Sequencing used PBMCs. The receptors derive from a woman in her 30s in good health and CMV-seropositive. Each CDR3 is given with its conserved first and last residue. The D gene is left open where the match is weak. Expanded clones get a size class; other rows say once, few or many, or leave the size out.

j_call clone_size cdr3_length v_call d_call cdr3_aa cdr3_nt
TRBJ1-1 . 13 TRBV19 TRBD1 CASLDRGKTEAFF TGTGCCAGTCTCGACAGGGGCAAGACTGAAGCTTTCTTT
TRBJ1-1 . 13 TRBV5-1 . CASSLEYRTEAFF TGCGCCAGCAGCTTGGAATACAGGACTGAAGCTTTCTTT
TRBJ2-3 . 14 TRBV28 . CASSSQGSTDTQYF TGTGCCAGCAGTTCGCAGGGGAGCACAGATACGCAGTATTTT
TRBJ2-2 . 13 TRBV4-2 . CASRDTNTGELFF TGTGCCAGCAGGGACACAAACACCGGGGAGCTGTTTTTT
TRBJ1-5 . 15 TRBV2 TRBD1 CASSDDTGGDQPQHF TGTGCCAGCAGTGATGACACAGGGGGGGATCAGCCCCAGCATTTT
TRBJ2-1 once 13 TRBV11-3 . CASSLTGYNEQFF TGTGCCAGCAGCCTGACAGGCTACAATGAGCAGTTCTTC
TRBJ1-5 . 13 TRBV29-1 . CSVGPSGNQPQHF TGCAGCGTGGGCCCCTCGGGAAATCAGCCCCAGCATTTT
TRBJ1-5 . 13 TRBV30 . CAWSVQGGQPQHF TGTGCCTGGAGTGTACAGGGTGGTCAGCCCCAGCATTTT
TRBJ2-1 . 14 TRBV7-2 TRBD2 CASRVTSGKNEQFF TGTGCCAGCAGGGTGACTAGCGGGAAAAATGAGCAGTTCTTC
TRBJ2-3 . 16 TRBV18 TRBD2 CASSPTSGSGTDTQYF TGTGCCAGCTCACCTACAAGCGGGAGTGGTACAGATACGCAGTATTTT
TRBJ2-5 . 16 TRBV7-3 TRBD2 CASSLTSGGALETQYF TGTGCCAGCAGCTTAACTAGCGGGGGGGCCTTGGAGACCCAGTACTTC
TRBJ2-7 few 16 TRBV5-4 TRBD2 CASSSGGSGSLYEQYF TGTGCCAGCAGCTCCGGTGGTAGCGGGAGCCTCTACGAGCAGTACTTC
TRBJ1-1 once 14 TRBV4-2 . CASRPSPGYTEAFF TGTGCCAGCAGACCCAGCCCAGGGTACACTGAAGCTTTCTTT
TRBJ2-7 . 15 TRBV7-9 . CASHSIGGSRHEQYF TGTGCCAGCCACTCCATTGGGGGGAGCCGCCACGAGCAGTACTTC
TRBJ2-1 once 14 TRBV7-2 . CASSQPPGLRWQFF TGTGCCAGCAGCCAGCCGCCTGGGCTAAGGTGGCAGTTCTTC
TRBJ1-4 . 16 TRBV7-9 TRBD1 CASSLYLDRGREKLFF TGTGCCAGCAGCTTATACCTCGACAGGGGCCGCGAAAAACTGTTTTTT
TRBJ2-5 . 15 TRBV5-6 TRBD2 CASSSPGASGQTQYF TGTGCCAGCAGCTCCCCCGGGGCTAGCGGGCAGACCCAGTACTTC
TRBJ1-5 once 16 TRBV7-2 TRBD1 CASSYGTGSQNQPQHF TGTGCCAGCAGTTACGGGACAGGGAGTCAAAATCAGCCCCAGCATTTT
TRBJ1-2 few 15 TRBV14 TRBD1 CASSPRTGGLSGYTF TGTGCCAGCAGCCCCCGGACAGGGGGGCTATCGGGCTACACCTTC
TRBJ2-3 . 14 TRBV28 TRBD1 CASSGGQDLSAQYF TGTGCCAGCAGCGGCGGACAGGATCTCAGTGCGCAGTATTTT
TRBJ1-1 few 15 TRBV5-1 TRBD1 CASSSATGLNTEAFF TGCGCCAGCAGCAGCGCGACAGGGCTTAACACTGAAGCTTTCTTT
TRBJ1-2 . 17 TRBV30 TRBD1 CAWSNPGQGGLRYGYTF TGTGCCTGGAGTAACCCGGGACAGGGGGGTCTACGATATGGCTACACCTTC